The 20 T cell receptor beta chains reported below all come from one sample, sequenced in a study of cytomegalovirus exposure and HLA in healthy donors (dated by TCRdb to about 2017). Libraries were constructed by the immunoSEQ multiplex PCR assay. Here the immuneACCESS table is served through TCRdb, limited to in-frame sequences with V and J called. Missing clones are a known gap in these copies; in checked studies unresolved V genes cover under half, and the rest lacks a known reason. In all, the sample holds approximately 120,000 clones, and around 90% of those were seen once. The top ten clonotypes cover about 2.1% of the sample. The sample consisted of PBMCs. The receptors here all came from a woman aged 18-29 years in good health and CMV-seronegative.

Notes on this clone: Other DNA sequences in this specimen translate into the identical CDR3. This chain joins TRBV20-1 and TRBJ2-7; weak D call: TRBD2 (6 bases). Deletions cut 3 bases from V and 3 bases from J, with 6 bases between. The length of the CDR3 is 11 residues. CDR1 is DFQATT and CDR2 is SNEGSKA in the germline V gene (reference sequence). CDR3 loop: CSARGGYEQYF. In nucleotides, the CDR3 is TGCAGTGCTAGGGGAGGCTACGAGCAGTACTTC.

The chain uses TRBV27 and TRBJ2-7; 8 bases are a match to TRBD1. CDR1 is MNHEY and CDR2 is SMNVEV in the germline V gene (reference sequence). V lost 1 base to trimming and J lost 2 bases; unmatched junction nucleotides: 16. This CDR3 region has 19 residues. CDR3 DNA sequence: TGTGCCAGCAGTTTATATTCCTGGGGGCGGACGGACAGGGCCTACGAGCAGTACTTC. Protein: CASSLYSWGRTDRAYEQYF.

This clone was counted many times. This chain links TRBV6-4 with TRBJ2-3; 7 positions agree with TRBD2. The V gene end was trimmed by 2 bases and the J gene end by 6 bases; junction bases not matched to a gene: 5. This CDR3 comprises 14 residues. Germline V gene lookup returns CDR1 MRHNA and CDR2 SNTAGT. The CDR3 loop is CASSDGEGGDTQYF. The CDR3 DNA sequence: TGTGCCAGCAGTGACGGGGAGGGTGGCGATACGCAGTATTTT.

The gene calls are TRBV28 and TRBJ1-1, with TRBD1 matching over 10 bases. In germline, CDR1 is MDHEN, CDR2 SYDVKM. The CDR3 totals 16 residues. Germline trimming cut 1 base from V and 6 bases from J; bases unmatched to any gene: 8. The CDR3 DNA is TGTGCCAGCAGTTTATTCCTGGGACAGGGGTCCCCTGAAGCTTTCTTT. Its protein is CASSLFLGQGSPEAFF.

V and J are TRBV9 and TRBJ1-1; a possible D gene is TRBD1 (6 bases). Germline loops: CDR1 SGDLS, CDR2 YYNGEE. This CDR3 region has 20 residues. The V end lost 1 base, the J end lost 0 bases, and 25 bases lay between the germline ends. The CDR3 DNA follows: TGTGCCAGCAGCGTAAGAGGGCAGACCCTTGCGGGGGCTATGAACACTGAAGCTTTCTTT. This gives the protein CASSVRGQTLAGAMNTEAFF.

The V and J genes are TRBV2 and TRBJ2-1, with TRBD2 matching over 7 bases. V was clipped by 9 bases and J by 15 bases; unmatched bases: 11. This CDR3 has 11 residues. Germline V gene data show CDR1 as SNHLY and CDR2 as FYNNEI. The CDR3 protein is CASHRLARLFF. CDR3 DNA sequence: TGTGCCAGTCATAGACTAGCTAGGCTGTTCTTC.

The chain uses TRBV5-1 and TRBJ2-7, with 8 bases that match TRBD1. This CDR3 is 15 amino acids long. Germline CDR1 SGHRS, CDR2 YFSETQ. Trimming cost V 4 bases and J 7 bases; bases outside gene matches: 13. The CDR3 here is CASSPEGQGAREQYF. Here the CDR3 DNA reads TGCGCCAGCAGCCCGGAAGGCCAGGGGGCTAGGGAGCAGTACTTC.

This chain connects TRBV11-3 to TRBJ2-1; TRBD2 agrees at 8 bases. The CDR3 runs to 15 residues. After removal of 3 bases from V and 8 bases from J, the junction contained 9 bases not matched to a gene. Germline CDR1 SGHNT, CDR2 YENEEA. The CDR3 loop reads CASSFPSGSLDEQFF. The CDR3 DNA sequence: TGTGCCAGCAGCTTCCCTAGCGGGTCTTTGGATGAGCAGTTCTTC.

As DNA, the CDR3 is TGTGCCAGCAGCTCCCCCGGGGGGATGGTGGACGAGCAGTACTTC. As protein: CASSSPGGMVDEQYF. The chain combines TRBV7-9 with TRBJ2-7; TRBD2 aligns across 7 bases. The ends lost 4 bases at V and 5 bases at J; junction bases unmatched: 11. CDR1 is SEHNR and CDR2 is FQNEAQ in the germline V gene (reference sequence). The CDR3 loop spans 15 amino acids.

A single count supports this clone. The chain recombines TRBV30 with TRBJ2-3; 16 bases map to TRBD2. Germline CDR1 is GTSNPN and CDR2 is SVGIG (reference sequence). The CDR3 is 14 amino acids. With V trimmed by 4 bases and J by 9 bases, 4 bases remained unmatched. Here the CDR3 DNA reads TGTGCCTGGACGGGACTAGCGGGAGGGGGCACGCAGTATTTT. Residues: CAWTGLAGGGTQYF. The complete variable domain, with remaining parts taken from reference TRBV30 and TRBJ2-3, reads SQTIHQWPATLVQPVGSPLSLECTVEGTSNPNLYWYRQAAGRGLQLLFYSVGIGQISSEVPQNLSASRPQDRQFILSSKKLLLSDSGFYLCAWTGLAGGGTQYFGPGTRLTVL.

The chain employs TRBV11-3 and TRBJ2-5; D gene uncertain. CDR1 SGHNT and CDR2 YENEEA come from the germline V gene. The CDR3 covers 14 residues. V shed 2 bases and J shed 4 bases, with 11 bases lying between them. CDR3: CASSLNAFGETQYF. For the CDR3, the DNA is TGTGCCAGCAGCTTAAATGCCTTCGGAGAGACCCAGTACTTC.

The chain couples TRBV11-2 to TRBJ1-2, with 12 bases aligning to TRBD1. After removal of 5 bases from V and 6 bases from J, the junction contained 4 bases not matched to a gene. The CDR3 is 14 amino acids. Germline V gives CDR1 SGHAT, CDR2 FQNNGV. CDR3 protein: CASSPGTGGDGYTF. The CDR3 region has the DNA TGTGCCAGCAGCCCCGGGACAGGGGGCGATGGCTACACCTTC.

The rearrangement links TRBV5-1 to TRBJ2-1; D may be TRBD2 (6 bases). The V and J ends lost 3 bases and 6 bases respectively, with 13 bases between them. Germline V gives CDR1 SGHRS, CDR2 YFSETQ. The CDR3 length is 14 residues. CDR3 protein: CASSSGVRANEQFF. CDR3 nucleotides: TGCGCCAGCAGCTCGGGGGTTCGGGCCAATGAGCAGTTCTTC.

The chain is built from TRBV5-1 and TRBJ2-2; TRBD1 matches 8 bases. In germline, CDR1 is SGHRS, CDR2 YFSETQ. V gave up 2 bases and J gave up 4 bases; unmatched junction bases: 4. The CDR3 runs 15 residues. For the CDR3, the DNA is TGCGCCAGCAGCTTCGGGGACAGGCTCACCGGGGAGCTGTTTTTT. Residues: CASSFGDRLTGELFF.

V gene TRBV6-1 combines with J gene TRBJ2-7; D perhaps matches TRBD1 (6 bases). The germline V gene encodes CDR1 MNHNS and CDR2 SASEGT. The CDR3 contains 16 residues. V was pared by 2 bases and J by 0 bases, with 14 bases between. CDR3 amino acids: CASSESWGQSSYEQYF. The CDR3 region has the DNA TGTGCCAGCAGTGAAAGTTGGGGACAAAGCTCCTACGAGCAGTACTTC.

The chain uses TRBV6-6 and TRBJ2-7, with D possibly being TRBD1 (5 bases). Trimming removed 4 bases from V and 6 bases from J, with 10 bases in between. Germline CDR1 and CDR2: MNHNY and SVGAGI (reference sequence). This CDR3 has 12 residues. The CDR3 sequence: CASSFRGGEQYF. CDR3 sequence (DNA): TGTGCCAGCAGTTTTAGGGGTGGCGAGCAGTACTTC.

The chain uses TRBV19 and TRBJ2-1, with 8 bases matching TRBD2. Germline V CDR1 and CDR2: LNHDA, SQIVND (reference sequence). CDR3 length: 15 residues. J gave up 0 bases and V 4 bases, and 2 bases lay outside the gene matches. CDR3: CASSKAGASYNEQFF. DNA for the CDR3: TGTGCCAGTAGTAAAGCGGGAGCCTCCTACAATGAGCAGTTCTTC.

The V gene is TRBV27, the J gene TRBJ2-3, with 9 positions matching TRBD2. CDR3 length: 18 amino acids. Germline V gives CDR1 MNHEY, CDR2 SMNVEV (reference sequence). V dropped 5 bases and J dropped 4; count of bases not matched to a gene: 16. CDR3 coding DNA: TGTGCCAGCAGTCACACGGGACTAGCTCTCCCAAGGGCAGATACGCAGTATTTT. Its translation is CASSHTGLALPRADTQYF.

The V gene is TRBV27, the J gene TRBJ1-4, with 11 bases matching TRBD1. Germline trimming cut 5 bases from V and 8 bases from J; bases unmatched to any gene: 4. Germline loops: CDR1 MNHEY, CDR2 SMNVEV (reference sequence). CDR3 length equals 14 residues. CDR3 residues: CASSVGQGEEKLFF. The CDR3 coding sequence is TGTGCCAGCAGTGTGGGACAGGGGGAGGAAAAACTGTTTTTT.

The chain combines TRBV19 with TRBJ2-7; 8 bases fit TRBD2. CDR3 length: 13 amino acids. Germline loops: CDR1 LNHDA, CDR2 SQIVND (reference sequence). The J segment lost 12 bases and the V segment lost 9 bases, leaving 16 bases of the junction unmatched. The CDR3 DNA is TGTGCCAGCTCGGCCGGGACTAGACGCTTACTGTACTTC. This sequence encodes CASSAGTRRLLYF. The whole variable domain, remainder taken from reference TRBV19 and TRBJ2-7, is DGGITQSPKYLFRKEGQNVTLSCEQNLNHDAMYWYRQDPGQGLRLIYYSQIVNDFQKGDIAEGYSVSREKKESFPLTVTSAQKNPTAFYLCASSAGTRRLLYFGPGTRLTVT.